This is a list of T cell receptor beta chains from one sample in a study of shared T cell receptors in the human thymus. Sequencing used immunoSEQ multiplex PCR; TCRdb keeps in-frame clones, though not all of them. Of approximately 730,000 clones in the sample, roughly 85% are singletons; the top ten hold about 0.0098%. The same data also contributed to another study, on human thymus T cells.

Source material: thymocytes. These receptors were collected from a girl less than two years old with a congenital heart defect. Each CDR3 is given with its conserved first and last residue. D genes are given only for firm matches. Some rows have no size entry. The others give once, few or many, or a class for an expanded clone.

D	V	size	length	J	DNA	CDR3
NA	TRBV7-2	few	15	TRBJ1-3	TGTGCCACCAAACACTCGGGATCCTCTGGAAACACCATATATTTT	CATKHSGSSGNTIYF
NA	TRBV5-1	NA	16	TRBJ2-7	TGCGCCAGCAGCTCCGTCGACTCCCCTTCGGTATACGAGCAGTACTTC	CASSSVDSPSVYEQYF
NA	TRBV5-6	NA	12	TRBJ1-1	TGTGCCAGCAGTCCCTGGAACACTGAAGCTTTCTTT	CASSPWNTEAFF
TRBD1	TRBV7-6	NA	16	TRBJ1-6	TGTGCCAGCAGCTCCCAGCGGGACAGGGTCCATTCACCCCTCCACTTT	CASSSQRDRVHSPLHF
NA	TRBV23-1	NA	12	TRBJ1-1	TGCGCCAGCAGTCGGCTGAACACTGAAGCTTTCTTT	CASSRLNTEAFF
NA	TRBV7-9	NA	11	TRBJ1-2	TGTGCCACCCGAGGGGGTGACGGCTACACCTTC	CATRGGDGYTF
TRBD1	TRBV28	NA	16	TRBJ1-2	TGTGCCAGCAGCCCCCGGGACAGGCGGCTTCTTTATGGCTACACCTTC	CASSPRDRRLLYGYTF
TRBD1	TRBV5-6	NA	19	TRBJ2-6	TGTGCCAGCAGCTTGGTATTATGGCAGGGGGCCGATGGGGCCAACGTCCTGACTTTC	CASSLVLWQGADGANVLTF
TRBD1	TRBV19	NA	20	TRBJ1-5	TGTGCCAGTAGTCCCACCCGGGACAGGGGTCGGGTCTGGTCTGGGCAGCCCCAGCATTTT	CASSPTRDRGRVWSGQPQHF
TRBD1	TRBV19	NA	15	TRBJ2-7	TGTGCCAGTAGTATCAGGGGGTTCGGTCTCTACGAGCAGTACTTC	CASSIRGFGLYEQYF
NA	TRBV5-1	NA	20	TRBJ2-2	TGCGCCAGCAGCTTGGTCATGCGGGGCAGCGAAACCAACCACACCGGGGAGCTGTTTTTT	CASSLVMRGSETNHTGELFF
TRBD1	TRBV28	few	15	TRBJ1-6	TGTGCCAGCAGTTGGGGACAGGGAACCAATTCACCCCTCCACTTT	CASSWGQGTNSPLHF
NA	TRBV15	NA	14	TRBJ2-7	TGTGCCACCAGCAGAGATAATCGAGGTTACGAGCAGTACTTC	CATSRDNRGYEQYF
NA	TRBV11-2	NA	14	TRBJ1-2	TGTGCCAGCAGCTCCCCCGAGCGGGACTATGGCTACACCTTC	CASSSPERDYGYTF
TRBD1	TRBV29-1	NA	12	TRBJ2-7	TGCAGCGTCAACAAGACAGGGAACGAGCAGTACTTC	CSVNKTGNEQYF
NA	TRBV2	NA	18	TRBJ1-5	TGTGCCAGCAGTGTTGAGTGGGGGCAGGGGCCGCCCCATCAGCCCCAGCATTTT	CASSVEWGQGPPHQPQHF
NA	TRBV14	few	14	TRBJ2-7	TGTGCCAGCAGCTCCACAGGTGACTCCTACGAGCAGTACTTC	CASSSTGDSYEQYF
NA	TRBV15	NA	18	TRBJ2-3	TGTGCCACCAGCAGACCCCAGACGGGGGTCAATAGCACAGATACGCAGTATTTT	CATSRPQTGVNSTDTQYF
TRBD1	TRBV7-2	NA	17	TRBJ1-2	TGTGCCAGCAGCTTAGACCCCCCTGGGACAGGGTCACCCAGCTACACCTTC	CASSLDPPGTGSPSYTF
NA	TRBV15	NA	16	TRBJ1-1	TGTGCCACCAGCAGAGATGGGCCGATGAGGAACACTGAAGCTTTCTTT	CATSRDGPMRNTEAFF
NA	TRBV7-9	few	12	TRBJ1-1	TGTGCCAGCATATCGACCCGACAGCAAGCTTTCTTT	CASISTRQQAFF
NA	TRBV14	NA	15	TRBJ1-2	TGTGCCAGCAGCCCCCCCGGGGCGGGAGGCTCCGGCTACACCTTC	CASSPPGAGGSGYTF
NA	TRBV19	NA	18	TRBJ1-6	TGTGCCAGTAGTATATATAGGGCGGGACGGCCCTATAATTCACCCCTCCACTTT	CASSIYRAGRPYNSPLHF
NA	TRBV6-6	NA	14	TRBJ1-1	TGTGCCAGCAGGGCTCGGGCGGGTCACACTGAAGCTTTCTTT	CASRARAGHTEAFF
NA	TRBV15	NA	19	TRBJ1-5	TGTGCCACTACAGTGGGACACCGTTTACGTCCTTATAGCAATCAGCCCCAGCATTTT	CATTVGHRLRPYSNQPQHF
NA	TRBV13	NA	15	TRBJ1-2	TGTGCCAGCAGCTTAGTAACCCGGGGAGATAATGGCTACACCTTC	CASSLVTRGDNGYTF
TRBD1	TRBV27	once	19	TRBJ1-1	TGTGCCAGCAGTTTATTGATCTCGGGACAGCCTAGTTCGAACACTGAAGCTTTCTTT	CASSLLISGQPSSNTEAFF
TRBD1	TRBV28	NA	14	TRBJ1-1	TGTGCCAGCAGTTTAGTGGAACAGGGGGCCGGAGCTTTCTTT	CASSLVEQGAGAFF
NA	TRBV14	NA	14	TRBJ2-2	TGTGCCAGCAGCCCCAGGGGCGGAACCGGGGAGCTGTTTTTT	CASSPRGGTGELFF
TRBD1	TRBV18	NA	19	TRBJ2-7	TGTGCCAGCTCACCACGTAGGGACGTGGGGACAGACCAGACCTACGAGCAGTACTTC	CASSPRRDVGTDQTYEQYF
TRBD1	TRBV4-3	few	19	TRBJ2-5	TGCGCCAGCAGCCAAGTATCCCCGTCCCGGGACAGGGTTGCAGAGACCCAGTACTTC	CASSQVSPSRDRVAETQYF
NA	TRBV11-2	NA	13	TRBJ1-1	TGTGCCAGCAGCTGTCAGGTTTGCACTGAAGCTTTCTTT	CASSCQVCTEAFF
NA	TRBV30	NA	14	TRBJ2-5	TGTGCCGGCGCTATTACCAGGGGCGAGGGGGCCCAGTACTTC	CAGAITRGEGAQYF
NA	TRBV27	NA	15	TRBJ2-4	TGTGCCAGCAGTTGCTCAGGGGACCGTGGAAACATTCAGTACTTC	CASSCSGDRGNIQYF
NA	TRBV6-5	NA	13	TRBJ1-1	TGTGCCAGCACCCCCGGGTATAACACTGAAGCTTTCTTT	CASTPGYNTEAFF
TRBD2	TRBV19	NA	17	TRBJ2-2	TGTGCCAGTAGTATTAGGGAGCAAAGAGCGGGGGCCGGGGAGCTGTTTTTT	CASSIREQRAGAGELFF
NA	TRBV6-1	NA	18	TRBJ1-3	TGTGCCAGCAGTGATTCGGGGGTAAAACAGGTTTCTGGAAACACCATATATTTT	CASSDSGVKQVSGNTIYF
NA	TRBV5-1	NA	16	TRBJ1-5	TGCGCCAGCAGCTTGGAAAGACAGGCGGACAATCAGCCCCAGCATTTT	CASSLERQADNQPQHF
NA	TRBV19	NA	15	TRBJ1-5	TGTGCCAGTAGTATTGTCAGGGGTTGCAATCAGCCCCAGCATTTT	CASSIVRGCNQPQHF
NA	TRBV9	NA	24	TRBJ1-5	TGTGCCAGCAGCGTAGCTAAGAACGGACTGGGCTCCCGAGGTTTCGGATCCCACAATCAGCCCCAGCATTTT	CASSVAKNGLGSRGFGSHNQPQHF
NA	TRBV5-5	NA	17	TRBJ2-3	TGTGCCAGCAGCTTGGAGCGCGTGGGACATTGCACAGATACGCAGTATTTT	CASSLERVGHCTDTQYF
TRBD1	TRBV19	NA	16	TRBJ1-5	TGTGCCAGTAGTATTGTCGGACAGGGTGAGTTCGAGCCCCAGCATTTT	CASSIVGQGEFEPQHF
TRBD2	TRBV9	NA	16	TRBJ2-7	TGTGCCAGCAAAAAAACTAGCGGGGGGTACTCCTACGAGCAGTACTTC	CASKKTSGGYSYEQYF
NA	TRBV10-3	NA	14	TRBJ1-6	TGTGCCATCAGTGCGGGATCCGACAATTCACCCCTCCACTTT	CAISAGSDNSPLHF
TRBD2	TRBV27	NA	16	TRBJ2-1	TGTGCCAGCAGTAAAAGACTAGCGGGGACGATCAATGAGCAGTTCTTC	CASSKRLAGTINEQFF
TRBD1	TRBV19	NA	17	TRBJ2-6	TGTGCCAGTGAATCGAAGAAACAGGGGTCTGGGGCCAACGTCCTGACTTTC	CASESKKQGSGANVLTF
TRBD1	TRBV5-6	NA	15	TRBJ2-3	TGTGCCAGCAGCTTGGGGACAGGGGGCACAGATACGCAGTATTTT	CASSLGTGGTDTQYF
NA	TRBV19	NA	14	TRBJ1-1	TGTGCCAGTAGCGACAAGACAGGTTACACTGAAGCTTTCTTT	CASSDKTGYTEAFF
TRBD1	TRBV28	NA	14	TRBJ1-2	TGTGCCAGCAGTTCCCGGGACAGGGGATTTGGCTACACCTTC	CASSSRDRGFGYTF
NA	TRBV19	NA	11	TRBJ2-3	TGTGCCAGCAGTCTGGAGGATACGCAGTATTTT	CASSLEDTQYF
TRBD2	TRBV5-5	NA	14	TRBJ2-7	TGTGCCAGCAGCCCGGGGGGGACGTCCTACGAGCAGTACTTC	CASSPGGTSYEQYF
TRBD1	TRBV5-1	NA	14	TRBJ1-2	TGCGCCAGCAGCTTCGTAGGGACAGAGGATGGCTACACCTTC	CASSFVGTEDGYTF
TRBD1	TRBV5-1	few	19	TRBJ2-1	TGCGCCAGCAGCGTAGAGACCCGGGACAGGGATAGCTCCTACAATGAGCAGTTCTTC	CASSVETRDRDSSYNEQFF
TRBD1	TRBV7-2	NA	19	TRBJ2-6	TGTGCCAGCAGCTTTGGGGACGGGACAGCCGGATCTGGGGCCAACGTCCTGACTTTC	CASSFGDGTAGSGANVLTF
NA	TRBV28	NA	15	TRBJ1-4	TGTGCCAGCAGTTTAGGAGGTGCAACTAATGAAAAACTGTTTTTT	CASSLGGATNEKLFF